The 3 T cell receptor beta chains listed next were all sequenced from one sample in a study of human T cells and chemical hapten exposure. TCRdb reanalysed the RACE reads using MiXCR and keeps one entry per CDR3 protein. The table shows approximately 160,000 distinct CDR3 sequences, with approximately 30% occurring only once. Time point given: patch test 3, about 24 weeks after DPC sensitization. Treatment denoted: therapeutic diphenylcyclopropenone sensitization with weekly scalp DPC. The source material was whole blood, sampled in connection with sensitization to the hapten diphenylcyclopropenone (DPC). The receptors stem from a woman aged 18-30 years with alopecia areata. Some clones in this sample may be carry-over from other donors' samples.

A single count supports this clonotype. The chain employs TRBV5-1 and TRBJ1-1; 7 nucleotides match TRBD1. This CDR3 has 13 amino acids. Trimming took 6 bases from V and 4 from J; bases not matched to a gene: 6. Germline CDR1 reads SGHRS; CDR2 reads YFSETQ. The CDR3 DNA sequence: TGCGCCAGCACCCTGACAGGGACCACTGAAGCTTTCTTT. Amino acid sequence: CASTLTGTTEAFF.

This clonotype has more than one count but fewer than ten. The chain recombines TRBV20-1 with TRBJ1-3, with D possibly TRBD1 on 5 matching bases. Trimming removed 1 base at V and 4 bases at J, with 8 bases between. Germline values: CDR1 DFQATT, CDR2 SNEGSKA (reference sequence). The CDR3 covers 13 residues. CDR3 residues: CSARVGQGNTIYF. The CDR3 nucleotides are TGCAGTGCTAGAGTCGGACAAGGAAACACCATATATTTT.

The chain joins TRBV7-9 to TRBJ2-5, with D perhaps given as TRBD1 or TRBD2 (5 bases each). V dropped 4 bases and J dropped 5 bases, with 14 bases sitting between them. The CDR3 consists of 14 residues. Germline V lookup: CDR1 SEHNR, CDR2 FQNEAQ (reference sequence). The CDR3 DNA reads TGTGCCAGCAGCTCCCGGGACGGCGGGGAGACCCAGTACTTC. Translated: CASSSRDGGETQYF.